The clone carrying this T cell receptor (beta chain) was counted once. The antigen is not known. Other DNA sequences from this sample encode an identical CDR3 as well. The sample belongs to a study of T cell responses to AZD1222 COVID-19 vaccine. TCRdb keeps only in-frame clones here, not all; method: immunoSEQ multiplex PCR. The repertoire consists of 150,000 or so clones, with roughly 92% occurring once and the leading ten covering roughly 5%. Whole-study results and caveats: A mostly white British donor set with more females was recruited, and clonal diversity was possibly underestimated. Seropositive at baseline were only a handful of AZD1222 recipients.

Germline-derived CDR1 and CDR2 are LGHDT and YNNKEL (reference sequence). Trimming removed 1 base from V and 5 bases from J, with 9 bases in between. This CDR3 has 14 residues. The clonotype originates from an adult in good health. The source material was peripheral blood, sampled on day 0 of AZD1222 vaccination. The chain links TRBV3-1 (or the pseudogene TRBV3-2) to TRBJ1-5, with D possibly TRBD1 on 5 matching bases. The CDR3 DNA reads as TGTGCCAGCAGCCAAGCCCGGGGCGATCAGCCCCAGCATTTT. Translation: CASSQARGDQPQHF.